The 5 T cell receptor beta chains reported below all come from one sample, sequenced in a study of long-term antiretroviral therapy in people with HIV (dated by TCRdb to between 2022 and 2023). The immunoSEQ hsTCRB v3.0 assay was used at survey level resolution to sequence the TRB variable region. Sourced from immuneACCESS, this table was stored by TCRdb with only in-frame sequences that have V and J called. A share of the clones is absent; for the studies checked, an unresolved V gene accounts for under half, and the remainder has no known explanation. This sample is represented by some 11,000 clones; under 85% of them were singletons. Jointly, the top ten make up 17% of the sample. The input for sequencing was unsorted PBMCs, taken 3.4 years after starting antiretroviral therapy. The receptors here all came from a man aged 35 to 55 with HIV.

This rearrangement joins TRBV4-1 to TRBJ1-4; D might be TRBD1 (5 bases). Per germline, CDR1 MGHRA and CDR2 YSYEKL. V lost 1 base and J 7 bases, leaving 16 bases between the germline ends. The CDR3 is 16 amino acids. The CDR3 loop is CASSQADRLTGEKLFF. The CDR3 DNA reads as TGCGCCAGCAGCCAAGCCGACAGACTCACGGGTGAAAAACTGTTTTTT.

This chain joins TRBV5-1 and TRBJ2-1; D is perhaps TRBD2 (6 bases). CDR3 length: 16 residues. Trimming took off 2 bases at V and 0 bases at J, with 12 bases between the two ends. Germline assignment: CDR1 SGHRS and CDR2 YFSETQ. The CDR3 spells CASSLLAKSSYNEQFF. For the CDR3, the DNA is TGCGCCAGCAGCTTACTAGCCAAGAGCTCCTACAATGAGCAGTTCTTC.

This sequence joins TRBV7-9 and TRBJ1-1; D call uncertain. The CDR3 consists of 19 residues. V lost 3 bases and J lost 1, with 24 bases in between. Germline V CDR1 and CDR2: SEHNR, FQNEAQ (reference sequence). CDR3 sequence reads: CASSFPFHGVKDGNTEAFF. Written as DNA, the CDR3 is TGTGCCAGCAGCTTCCCCTTCCATGGAGTAAAAGATGGGAACACTGAAGCTTTCTTT.

The chain has TRBV6-5 and TRBJ2-7, with unresolved D. The CDR3 is made up of 11 amino acids. Trimming stripped 4 bases from V and 6 bases from J, with 7 bases between. Germline lookup yields CDR1 MNHEY and CDR2 SVGAGI. This CDR3 is CASSSRLEQYF. The CDR3 DNA is TGTGCCAGCAGTTCAAGGCTCGAGCAGTACTTC.

The chain has TRBV19 and TRBJ2-1; tentatively, D is TRBD2 (7 bases). The CDR3 sequence is 16 residues long. V lost 6 bases and J lost 9, with 24 bases in between. Germline CDR1 reads LNHDA; CDR2 reads SQIVND (reference sequence). CDR3 residues: CASSTWGGQGRGEQFF. In DNA form, the CDR3 reads TGTGCCAGTAGCACTTGGGGGGGCCAAGGGAGGGGTGAGCAGTTCTTC.